These T cell receptor beta chains were read from a single sample in a study of control samples from healthy donors and cancer patients. The data were produced by immunoSEQ multiplex PCR, yet TCRdb's version contains in-frame clones alone and is incomplete. The data hold about 160,000 clones, with roughly 94% observed a single time. The sample comprised PBMCs. The receptors were gathered from a man aged 55 to 70 with colorectal cancer. Both conserved end residues are part of each CDR3. The order of the fields is clone size, J gene, V gene, D gene, CDR3 protein, CDR3 DNA. A D gene is named only where the DNA matches it firmly. Clone size appears in some rows only: once, few, many, or a class for an expanded clone.

clone size: -; J gene: TRBJ1-4; V gene: TRBV19; D gene: TRBD1; CDR3 protein: CASSSDRGSEKLFF; CDR3 DNA: TGTGCCAGTAGCTCCGACAGGGGGAGTGAAAAACTGTTTTTT
clone size: -; J gene: TRBJ2-7; V gene: TRBV28; D gene: -; CDR3 protein: CASSLPGGSYEQYF; CDR3 DNA: TGTGCCAGCAGTTTACCGGGGGGCAGCTACGAGCAGTACTTC
clone size: -; J gene: TRBJ2-3; V gene: TRBV10-3; D gene: -; CDR3 protein: CAISVRQTDTQYF; CDR3 DNA: TGTGCCATCAGTGTCCGGCAGACAGATACGCAGTATTTT
clone size: -; J gene: TRBJ2-2; V gene: TRBV7-9; D gene: -; CDR3 protein: CASSSTPVPGELFF; CDR3 DNA: TGTGCCAGCAGCTCTACGCCTGTACCCGGGGAGCTGTTTTTT
clone size: -; J gene: TRBJ1-1; V gene: TRBV15; D gene: -; CDR3 protein: CATSRDRIAGRPNTEAFF; CDR3 DNA: TGTGCCACCAGCAGAGATCGGATTGCTGGCAGGCCGAACACTGAAGCTTTCTTT
clone size: -; J gene: TRBJ2-2; V gene: TRBV9; D gene: -; CDR3 protein: CASSPPVVPGHPRNTGELFF; CDR3 DNA: TGTGCCAGCAGCCCACCTGTCGTGCCGGGACACCCGAGGAACACCGGGGAGCTGTTTTTT
clone size: -; J gene: TRBJ1-3; V gene: TRBV21-1; D gene: -; CDR3 protein: CASSKARGDGVNTIYF; CDR3 DNA: TGTGCCAGCAGCAAAGCGCGGGGGGATGGTGTAAACACCATATATTTT
clone size: -; J gene: TRBJ1-6; V gene: TRBV9; D gene: TRBD1; CDR3 protein: CASSVAGQGGSPLHF; CDR3 DNA: TGTGCCAGCAGCGTAGCTGGACAGGGCGGTTCACCCCTCCACTTT
clone size: -; J gene: TRBJ1-2; V gene: TRBV19; D gene: -; CDR3 protein: CASSISSTDYGYTF; CDR3 DNA: TGTGCCAGTAGTATTAGTAGCACGGATTATGGCTACACCTTC
clone size: once; J gene: TRBJ1-4; V gene: TRBV2; D gene: TRBD1; CDR3 protein: CASSRDRGYEKLFF; CDR3 DNA: TGTGCCAGCAGTAGGGACAGGGGTTATGAAAAACTGTTTTTT
clone size: -; J gene: TRBJ1-1; V gene: TRBV2; D gene: -; CDR3 protein: CATRRPGLNTEAFF; CDR3 DNA: TGTGCCACCCGGCGTCCAGGCCTGAACACTGAAGCTTTCTTT
clone size: -; J gene: TRBJ1-2; V gene: TRBV7-8; D gene: TRBD1; CDR3 protein: CASSLGDSEIYGYTF; CDR3 DNA: TGTGCCAGCAGCTTAGGGGACAGCGAAATCTATGGCTACACCTTC
clone size: -; J gene: TRBJ2-6; V gene: TRBV6-1; D gene: TRBD1; CDR3 protein: CASSAIQGPGANVLTF; CDR3 DNA: TGTGCCAGCAGTGCTATACAGGGGCCAGGGGCCAACGTCCTGACTTTC
clone size: once; J gene: TRBJ2-2; V gene: TRBV10-3; D gene: TRBD2; CDR3 protein: CAIPRAPILGRGYNTGELFF; CDR3 DNA: TGTGCCATCCCCCGCGCACCCATCTTGGGGCGGGGGTACAACACCGGGGAGCTGTTTTTT
clone size: -; J gene: TRBJ1-4; V gene: TRBV27; D gene: TRBD1; CDR3 protein: CASSVLQGANEKLFF; CDR3 DNA: TGTGCCAGCAGCGTCTTACAGGGGGCTAACGAAAAACTGTTTTTT
clone size: -; J gene: TRBJ2-7; V gene: TRBV24-1; D gene: TRBD1; CDR3 protein: CATSDPGQGSYEQYF; CDR3 DNA: TGTGCCACCAGTGACCCCGGACAGGGCTCCTACGAGCAGTACTTC
clone size: -; J gene: TRBJ2-3; V gene: TRBV10-3; D gene: TRBD2; CDR3 protein: CAISEAPAGSGGTDTQYF; CDR3 DNA: TGTGCCATCAGTGAGGCTCCGGCCGGGAGCGGGGGCACAGATACGCAGTATTTT
clone size: -; J gene: TRBJ1-6; V gene: TRBV3-1/TRBV3-2; D gene: -; CDR3 protein: CASSQTLYNSPLHF; CDR3 DNA: TGTGCCAGCAGCCAGACCCTTTATAATTCACCCCTCCACTTT
clone size: -; J gene: TRBJ1-5; V gene: TRBV27; D gene: -; CDR3 protein: CASSSFGRSNQPQHF; CDR3 DNA: TGTGCCAGCAGTTCATTTGGGCGTAGCAATCAGCCCCAGCATTTT
clone size: -; J gene: TRBJ2-5; V gene: TRBV9; D gene: TRBD2; CDR3 protein: CASSSRSGGAGETQYF; CDR3 DNA: TGTGCCAGCAGCTCCAGGAGCGGGGGGGCCGGGGAGACCCAGTACTTC
clone size: -; J gene: TRBJ2-7; V gene: TRBV11-1; D gene: -; CDR3 protein: CASSLRPYEQYF; CDR3 DNA: TGTGCCAGCAGCCTTAGGCCCTACGAGCAGTACTTC
clone size: -; J gene: TRBJ1-6; V gene: TRBV19; D gene: TRBD1; CDR3 protein: CASRQGKINSPLHF; CDR3 DNA: TGTGCCAGTAGACAGGGGAAGATTAATTCACCCCTCCACTTT
clone size: -; J gene: TRBJ2-5; V gene: TRBV5-1; D gene: -; CDR3 protein: CASSLEAGEETQYF; CDR3 DNA: TGCGCCAGCAGCTTGGAGGCAGGGGAAGAGACCCAGTACTTC
clone size: -; J gene: TRBJ2-2; V gene: TRBV24-1; D gene: -; CDR3 protein: CATRRGQNTGELFF; CDR3 DNA: TGTGCCACCAGAAGGGGACAGAACACCGGGGAGCTGTTTTTT
clone size: once; J gene: TRBJ2-7; V gene: TRBV6-1; D gene: -; CDR3 protein: CASGYVYEQYF; CDR3 DNA: TGTGCCAGCGGGTATGTCTACGAGCAGTACTTC
clone size: -; J gene: TRBJ2-7; V gene: TRBV19; D gene: -; CDR3 protein: CASSVTGYEQYF; CDR3 DNA: TGTGCCAGTAGTGTCACAGGCTACGAGCAGTACTTC
clone size: -; J gene: TRBJ2-7; V gene: TRBV7-2; D gene: -; CDR3 protein: CASSSDAAYEQYF; CDR3 DNA: TGTGCCAGCAGCTCTGACGCGGCCTACGAGCAGTACTTC
clone size: -; J gene: TRBJ2-1; V gene: TRBV2; D gene: -; CDR3 protein: CASSSPPGPKTRDEQFF; CDR3 DNA: TGTGCCAGCAGTTCCCCCCCGGGACCAAAGACTAGGGATGAGCAGTTCTTC
clone size: -; J gene: TRBJ2-2; V gene: TRBV6-2/TRBV6-3; D gene: -; CDR3 protein: CASSARTELFF; CDR3 DNA: TGTGCCAGCAGCGCCCGAACGGAGCTGTTTTTT
clone size: -; J gene: TRBJ1-2; V gene: TRBV19; D gene: -; CDR3 protein: CASRQYYGYTF; CDR3 DNA: TGTGCCAGTAGACAGTATTATGGCTACACCTTC
clone size: -; J gene: TRBJ2-6; V gene: TRBV10-3; D gene: -; CDR3 protein: CAISPRDTGHSGANVLTF; CDR3 DNA: TGTGCCATCAGTCCGCGAGATACGGGTCACTCTGGGGCCAACGTCCTGACTTTC
clone size: -; J gene: TRBJ2-7; V gene: TRBV19; D gene: TRBD2; CDR3 protein: CASRASGYEQYF; CDR3 DNA: TGTGCCAGTAGGGCTAGCGGCTACGAGCAGTACTTC
clone size: -; J gene: TRBJ2-3; V gene: TRBV6-5; D gene: -; CDR3 protein: CASIVCSIQDTQYF; CDR3 DNA: TGTGCCAGCATAGTATGCTCCATACAAGATACGCAGTATTTT
clone size: -; J gene: TRBJ2-3; V gene: TRBV7-9; D gene: TRBD1; CDR3 protein: CASSRDRLTDTQYF; CDR3 DNA: TGTGCCAGCAGCCGGGACAGGCTCACAGATACGCAGTATTTT
clone size: -; J gene: TRBJ1-5; V gene: TRBV7-2; D gene: -; CDR3 protein: CASSLQGRSNQPQHF; CDR3 DNA: TGTGCCAGCAGCTTACAGGGGCGCAGCAATCAGCCCCAGCATTTT
clone size: -; J gene: TRBJ2-7; V gene: TRBV10-3; D gene: TRBD1; CDR3 protein: CATSGQGHYEQYF; CDR3 DNA: TGTGCCACCTCGGGACAGGGTCACTACGAGCAGTACTTC
clone size: -; J gene: TRBJ1-1; V gene: TRBV19; D gene: -; CDR3 protein: CASSIDGGLNTEAFF; CDR3 DNA: TGTGCCAGTAGTATAGATGGGGGCTTGAACACTGAAGCTTTCTTT
clone size: -; J gene: TRBJ1-2; V gene: TRBV24-1; D gene: -; CDR3 protein: CATRGGGAAGYTF; CDR3 DNA: TGTGCCACCAGGGGCGGCGGGGCCGCTGGCTACACCTTC
clone size: -; J gene: TRBJ2-3; V gene: TRBV10-3; D gene: TRBD1; CDR3 protein: CAISDTSGQGIDTQYF; CDR3 DNA: TGTGCCATCAGTGACACTTCGGGACAGGGCATAGATACGCAGTATTTT
clone size: -; J gene: TRBJ2-5; V gene: TRBV27; D gene: -; CDR3 protein: CASSLRRAQETQYF; CDR3 DNA: TGTGCCAGCAGTCTACGGAGGGCACAAGAGACCCAGTACTTC
clone size: -; J gene: TRBJ1-2; V gene: TRBV21-1; D gene: -; CDR3 protein: CASTQKEGVGNDGYTF; CDR3 DNA: TGTGCCAGCACCCAAAAGGAGGGGGTGGGGAATGACGGCTACACCTTC
clone size: -; J gene: TRBJ2-7; V gene: TRBV5-4; D gene: -; CDR3 protein: CASSYMAVGSYEQYF; CDR3 DNA: TGTGCCAGCAGCTACATGGCGGTGGGTTCCTACGAGCAGTACTTC
clone size: -; J gene: TRBJ2-1; V gene: TRBV18; D gene: TRBD2; CDR3 protein: CASSPQGRTSGGYNEQFF; CDR3 DNA: TGTGCCAGCTCACCACAAGGCCGGACTAGCGGGGGATACAATGAGCAGTTCTTC
clone size: -; J gene: TRBJ1-1; V gene: TRBV12-3/TRBV12-4; D gene: -; CDR3 protein: CASSQTWGTEAFF; CDR3 DNA: TGTGCCAGCAGTCAGACTTGGGGCACTGAAGCTTTCTTT
clone size: -; J gene: TRBJ2-7; V gene: TRBV10-3; D gene: TRBD1; CDR3 protein: CAISNPGQIYEQYF; CDR3 DNA: TGTGCCATCAGCAACCCGGGACAGATCTACGAGCAGTACTTC
clone size: -; J gene: TRBJ2-1; V gene: TRBV9; D gene: TRBD2; CDR3 protein: CASSFRTSGGSGLFF; CDR3 DNA: TGTGCCAGCAGCTTCCGTACTAGCGGGGGTTCGGGTCTGTTCTTC
clone size: -; J gene: TRBJ2-7; V gene: TRBV19; D gene: TRBD1; CDR3 protein: CASSIGQGNYEQYF; CDR3 DNA: TGTGCCAGTAGTATTGGACAGGGGAACTACGAGCAGTACTTC
clone size: -; J gene: TRBJ2-7; V gene: TRBV19; D gene: TRBD1; CDR3 protein: CASSMSAGGFDEQYF; CDR3 DNA: TGTGCCAGTAGTATGTCAGCAGGGGGATTCGACGAGCAGTACTTC
clone size: -; J gene: TRBJ2-3; V gene: TRBV10-3; D gene: TRBD2; CDR3 protein: CAIASGGATDTQYF; CDR3 DNA: TGTGCCATCGCCAGCGGGGGGGCAACAGATACGCAGTATTTT
clone size: -; J gene: TRBJ2-3; V gene: TRBV9; D gene: -; CDR3 protein: CASSVASGTDTQYF; CDR3 DNA: TGTGCCAGCAGCGTAGCTAGCGGCACAGATACGCAGTATTTT